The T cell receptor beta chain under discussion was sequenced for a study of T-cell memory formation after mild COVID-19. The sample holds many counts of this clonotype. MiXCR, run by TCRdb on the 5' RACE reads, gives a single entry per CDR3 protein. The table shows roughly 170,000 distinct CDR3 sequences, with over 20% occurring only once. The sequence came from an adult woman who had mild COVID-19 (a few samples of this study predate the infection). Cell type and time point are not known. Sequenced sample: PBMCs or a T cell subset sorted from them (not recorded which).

CDR3 sequence reads: CSVEAGTGGNQPQHF. As DNA, the CDR3 is TGCAGCGTTGAAGCGGGGACAGGGGGCAATCAGCCCCAGCATTTT. The chain links TRBV29-1 to TRBJ1-5; 10 positions agree with TRBD1. CDR3 length equals 15 residues. V trimming: 1 base; J trimming: 2 bases; junction bases outside the gene matches: 2. Germline CDR1 SQVTM, CDR2 ANQGSEA.